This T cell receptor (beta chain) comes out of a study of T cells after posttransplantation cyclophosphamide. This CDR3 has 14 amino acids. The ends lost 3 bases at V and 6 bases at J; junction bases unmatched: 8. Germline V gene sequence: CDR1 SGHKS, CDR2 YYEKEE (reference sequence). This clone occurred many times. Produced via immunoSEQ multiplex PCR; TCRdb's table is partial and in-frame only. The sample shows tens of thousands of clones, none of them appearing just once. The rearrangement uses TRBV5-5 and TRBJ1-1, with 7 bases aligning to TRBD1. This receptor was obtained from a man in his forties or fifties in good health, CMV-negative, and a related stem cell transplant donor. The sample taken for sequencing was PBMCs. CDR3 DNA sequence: TGTGCCAGCAGCTCGCCAGGGGGGTGGGCTGAAGCTTTCTTT. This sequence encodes CASSSPGGWAEAFF.